The clone carrying this TCR beta chain has a handful of counts. This specimen belongs to a study of T-cell reconstitution after alpha-beta-depleted transplantation in children. From germline, CDR1 is ENHRY and CDR2 SYGVKD. V lost 0 bases and J lost 4; bases outside the gene matches: 9. The CDR3 is made up of 17 amino acids. TCRbeta library construction was performed incorporating unique molecular identifiers. In TCRdb, the PCR reads were re-called with MiXCR into one record per CDR3 protein. The sample yields fewer than 150,000 distinct CDR3 sequences, about 9.9% seen once. The source was PBMCs, mostly from graft donor cells, collected 180 days after TCRalphabeta/CD19-depleted stem cell transplant. The TCR was taken from a girl less than two years old who had a stem cell transplant for combined immunodeficiency, so the T cells may come from the graft donor. The chain employs TRBV10-3 and TRBJ2-5; 9 bases fit TRBD2. The CDR3 reads CAISESGGRASRETQYF. CDR3 DNA sequence: TGTGCCATCAGTGAGTCGGGCGGGAGGGCCAGTCGAGAGACCCAGTACTTC.